This entry describes one T cell receptor (beta chain). TCR beta CDR3 region amplification was performed from RNA transcripts. Researchers ran a first-round RT-PCR on the TCR CDR3 using the HTBI primer set. One entry per CDR3 protein, called by TCRdb with MiXCR from the multiplex PCR reads. The sample has about 92,000 distinct CDR3 sequences, 51% seen once. V was pared by 6 bases and J by 1 base, with 10 bases between. Germline CDR1 is SGHVT and CDR2 is SQSDAQ. CDR3 length: 14 residues. The source of the sample is a study of T cells in Graves' hyperthyroidism and ophthalmopathy. This TCR derives from a woman aged 40 to 50 with Graves' hyperthyroidism. Sequences were obtained from blood. The chain recombines TRBV7-4 with TRBJ1-5; D is undetermined. The CDR3 DNA reads TGTGCCAGCAGAGCCCCGGACAGCAATCAGCCCCAGCATTTT. Protein product: CASRAPDSNQPQHF.